The source of this T cell receptor beta chain is a study of shared clonotypes between healthy human individuals (dated by TCRdb to the early 2020s). Some background on the complete study: A few men and a couple of women, aged 18 to 49 years, made up the cohort. Per donor, three plates each were used for CD4 naive and CD4 memory, two for CD8 naive, and one for CD8 memory. To estimate repertoire size and how much clonotypes are shared between individuals, the study performed deep sequencing of blood TCR repertoires from a handful of healthy adults. Libraries were prepared and TCR repertoires were sequenced by different laboratories using diverse techniques, in order to increase sequencing depth and limit assay-specific biases. Each donor's leukapheresis produced roughly between about 0.9 and 9.5 billion PBMCs.

General study outcomes and caveats: Rarefaction of sorted-subset datasets indicated incomplete sequencing despite the large sequencing depth. Naive subsets generally had larger estimated clonotype richness than memory subsets. Compared with non-shared clonotypes, clonotypes shared by all four sorted-subset donors had higher generation probabilities. When a handful of donors were compared, the shared fraction of clonotypes was roughly 4.8% for naive CD4, more than 3% for naive CD8, roughly 2.5% for memory CD4, and around 0.4% for memory CD8. Only blood was sampled, and tissue TCR repertoires likely differ from those in blood. The small number of donors limited the genetic and exposure-history diversity represented. Pairwise subsampling indicated that sequencing depth was expected to affect the degree of clonotype sharing among donors.

Using the deep immunoSEQ assay, multiplex PCR amplified TCR CDR3 regions from genomic DNA. Extracted genomic DNA from each cell subset was spread evenly across all wells of several immunoSEQ 96-well plates, with each plate serving as a replicate. For sorted subsets, each replicate PCR was loaded with 200 ng genomic DNA, equivalent to approximately 27,000 T cell genomes. Purified libraries were measured with a Qubit 3.0 fluorometer, size-checked on a Bioanalyzer 2100, and measured again with the KAPA Library Quantification kit. Every immunoSEQ 96-well plate was sequenced on a dedicated single-read 150-cycle Illumina NextSeq 550 flow cell. In the paper's pipeline: The immunoSEQ output contained only junctional sequences without quality scores, so filtering could not match that applied to full-length reads. To assign V/J genes and CDR3, sequences were annotated using PyIR, a Python wrapper for IgBLAST v1.9, with IMGT germline references. Any read was removed if the V/J assignment was weak (E-value above 1e-6), the CDR3 was missing, or the read contained stop codons, out-of-frame junctions, or ambiguous translated residues. V3J clonotypes were defined as sequences sharing an identical inferred V gene, J gene, and CDR3 amino acid sequence. The percentage overlap between two repertoires was calculated by dividing the number of shared unique clonotypes by the size of the smaller repertoire. Richness of each repertoire was evaluated using RTK rarefaction, the Chao1 estimator, and Recon v2.1 estimates of unobserved clonotypes. OLGA was used to compute generation probabilities for all TCRbeta clonotypes that the gDNA method yielded from a handful of donors. TCRdb stores this immuneACCESS table with in-frame sequences only. Part of the clones is absent; in the studies checked, under half of the shortfall reflects unresolved V genes, and no reason is known for the rest. The V and J calls and the clone size are those of that table, but D and trimming were determined from the DNA. The table for this sample lists hundreds of thousands of clones; roughly 95% of them were counted only once. Of the sample, over 0.09% is held by the ten largest clones.

The CDR3 spans 15 residues, from the cysteine through the phenylalanine. Just the 45-base CDR3 DNA is kept, in frame starting at base 1. V lost 0 bases and J lost 7 bases; the stretch between them is 16 bases long. Via the germline V gene, CDR1 is SGHRS and CDR2 YFSETQ. About this clone: Its cognate antigen has yet to be identified. Within one base of it there is no much larger clone, and no base qualities were kept.

CD8 naive samples were obtained by positive selection for CCR7 among CD45RO-negative cells, yielding a CD45RA+CCR7+ population from which TemRA cells were excluded. Donors were healthy HIV-negative adults with no recently reported acute infections or vaccinations. Every donor was a Caucasian adult living in Nashville, Tennessee, USA. Blood was collected by leukapheresis, and PBMCs were isolated by Ficoll-Histopaque density gradient centrifugation and then cryopreserved in liquid nitrogen vapor phase. Analytical flow cytometry was used to check the purity and quantity of every magnetically sorted T cell population. Genomic DNA was isolated from each sorted fraction and quantified by UV absorbance on a Nanodrop 2000c.

The sequenced sample was naive CD8+ T cells sorted from blood. Per the publication, the cell subset or site label means: CD45RA+CCR7+. The rearrangement combines TRBV5-1 with TRBJ1-1, with an unclear D gene assignment. This receptor was identified in a woman in her thirties in good health. The encoded CDR3 is CASSLVRGGSIEAFF. The DNA reads as follows: TGCGCCAGCAGCTTGGTTCGGGGTGGTTCCATTGAAGCTTTCTTT.